This TCR beta chain originates from a study of blood T cell repertoires in COVID-19. Profiled with immunoSEQ multiplex PCR; TCRdb holds only in-frame clones, not every one. In the table there are around 300,000 clones, approximately 83% of which are singletons. Germline CDR1 reads LGHNA; CDR2 reads YSLEER. CDR3 size: 16 residues. The V end was cut by 0 bases, the J end by 1 base, with 12 bases between. The sample was peripheral blood. The sequence came from a woman between 45 and 60 years old who had recovered from COVID-19. The J gene is TRBJ1-1, the V gene TRBV4-3; possibly TRBD1 for D (5 bases). The CDR3 protein is CASSQDRGSRNTEAFF. The CDR3 DNA is TGCGCCAGCAGCCAAGATAGGGGCAGTCGGAACACTGAAGCTTTCTTT.